This T cell receptor beta chain was captured in a study of shared clonotypes between healthy human individuals (dated by TCRdb to the early 2020s). With respect to the entire study: Three men and two women, aged 18 to 49 years, made up the cohort. For each donor, three plates each were used for CD4 naive and CD4 memory, two plates were used for CD8 naive, and one plate was used for CD8 memory. To estimate repertoire size and how much clonotype sharing occurs between individuals, the study deeply sequenced the blood TCR repertoires of 4 to 6 healthy adults. To increase sequencing depth and limit assay-specific biases, different laboratories used diverse techniques to prepare libraries and sequence TCR repertoires. Leukapheresis yielded between about 0.85 and 9.5 billion PBMCs per donor.

Using the deep immunoSEQ assay, multiplex PCR amplified TCR CDR3 regions from genomic DNA. For each cell subset, the extracted genomic DNA was distributed evenly across all wells of several immunoSEQ 96-well plates, and each plate served as one replicate. For sorted subsets, 200 to 250 ng genomic DNA, equal to some 30,000 T cell genomes, was loaded into each replicate PCR. Purified libraries were quantified with a Qubit 3.0 fluorometer, sized on a Bioanalyzer 2100, and re-quantified with the KAPA Library Quantification kit. Every immunoSEQ 96-well plate was sequenced on a separate single-read 150-cycle Illumina NextSeq 550 flow cell. The authors' analysis ran thus. Because the immunoSEQ output included only junctional sequences and no quality scores, the filtering could not be the same as the filtering used for full-length reads. Sequences were annotated with PyIR, a Python wrapper for IgBLAST v1.9, and V/J genes and CDR3 were assigned using IMGT germline references. Reads were filtered out if the reads had weak V/J assignments (E-value above 1e-6), no CDR3, stop codons, out-of-frame junctions, or ambiguous translated residues. V3J clonotypes were defined as sequences sharing the same inferred V gene, J gene, and CDR3 amino acid sequence. Percentage overlap between repertoires was computed as shared unique clonotypes divided by the size of the smaller repertoire. RTK rarefaction, the Chao1 estimator, and Recon v2.1 estimates of unobserved clonotypes were used to assess repertoire richness. OLGA was used to compute generation probabilities for all TCRbeta clonotypes that the gDNA method yielded from four donors. Entries here come from immuneACCESS through TCRdb and include only in-frame sequences with V and J called. Some clones fail to appear in such tables; in the studies checked, an unresolved V gene covers under half of the shortfall, and the cause of the remainder is unknown. The V and J calls and the clone size are those of that table, but D and trimming were determined from the DNA. The sample table shows about 1,900,000 clones, and approximately 94% are seen once. The ten largest clones capture roughly 1% of the sample.

Overall results and qualifications from the work: Sampling was restricted to blood, and TCR repertoires in tissues likely differ from the TCR repertoires found in blood. Clonotypes shared by all four sorted-subset donors showed higher generation probabilities than non-shared clonotypes. Because the study included only a small number of donors, the genetic and exposure-history diversity represented was limited. Pairwise subsampling indicated that sequencing depth was expected to affect the degree of clonotype sharing among donors. Rarefaction of sorted-subset datasets indicated incomplete sequencing despite the large sequencing depth. Sharing across several donors was observed for approximately 5% of naive CD4, 3.5% of naive CD8, about 2.3% of memory CD4, and roughly 0.4% of memory CD8 clonotypes. Estimated clonotype richness was generally larger for naive than for memory subsets.

CD8 naive samples were CD45RO-negative cells positively selected for CCR7, giving a CD45RA+CCR7+ population that excluded TemRA cells. The donors were healthy, HIV-negative adults who had no recently reported acute infections or vaccinations. All donors were Caucasian adults living in Nashville, Tennessee, USA. After blood collection by leukapheresis, PBMCs were isolated using Ficoll-Histopaque density gradient centrifugation and then cryopreserved in the vapor phase of liquid nitrogen. Purity and quantity of every magnetically sorted T cell population were checked by analytical flow cytometry. Genomic DNA was isolated from each sorted fraction and quantified by UV absorbance on a Nanodrop 2000c. Notes on this clone: This clone's antigen is unknown. Per-nucleotide qualities are absent, and no much larger clonotype sits a single base away. Other DNA sequences in this sample translate to the same CDR3.

The CDR3 numbers 13 residues from cysteine through phenylalanine. Only the CDR3 part of the read is kept: 39 bases, read in frame from the first base. Trimming costs V 3 bases and J 1 base, and their ends lie 6 bases apart. Reading the germline V gene gives CDR1 MDHEN and CDR2 SYDVKM. The sample was naive CD8+ T cells sorted from blood. The label giving this sample's cell subset or site can be read as: CD45RA+CCR7+. This receptor was identified in a man aged 18 to 29 in good health. The rearrangement combines TRBV28 with TRBJ1-1; TRBD1 is a weak D gene call, 5 bases matching. The CDR3 reads as follows: CASSFRGNTEAFF. In nucleotides, the sequence is TGTGCCAGCAGTTTTAGGGGGAACACTGAAGCTTTCTTT.